This paragraph covers one T cell receptor beta chain sequence. V lost 2 bases, J lost 4 bases, and 3 bases stayed unmatched. The length of the CDR3 is 15 residues. Germline loops: CDR1 MNHEY, CDR2 SMNVEV (reference sequence). Study processing details: Amplification of reference gene primers provided the estimated nucleated cell counts. Generated by immunoSEQ multiplex PCR, the TCRdb table keeps only in-frame clones and is missing some. Clonal size and the V and J genes are those of that table, whereas D and trimming came from the DNA. The repertoire holds about 150,000 clones, 85% to 90% seen once, with roughly 3.2% in the top ten. The data originate from a study of blood T cell repertoires in COVID-19. As for the study in general: Material from acute and convalescent COVID-19 was sourced from the United States, Italy and Spain.

Input material: peripheral blood. The rearrangement links TRBV27 to TRBJ2-1; 9 bases agree with TRBD2. This TCR derives from a woman between 55 and 75 years old with active COVID-19. CDR3 coding DNA: TGTGCCAGCAGTTTACTAGCGGGAAATTACAATGAGCAGTTCTTC. Translation: CASSLLAGNYNEQFF.